The clone carrying this TCR beta chain was counted ten times or more. Its antigen is undetermined. The data belong to a study of T cell repertoires in cytomegalovirus infection. At the level of the study: Used in the study were CMV epitopes, some recently identified and HLA-C-restricted, others well-studied and HLA-B-restricted. The public TCR beta signatures pointed to both CMV infection and matching HLA type.

Broader study findings: The ex vivo response was dominated by HLA-C-restricted CMV-specific TCR beta clonotypes.

TCRdb ran MiXCR on the reads and lists one entry per CDR3 protein. The sample includes approximately 910,000 distinct CDR3 sequences, about 33% of them seen just once. V was clipped by 5 bases and J by 1 base, with 32 bases between them. The length of the CDR3 is 21 residues. The J gene is TRBJ1-1, the V gene TRBV12-3 or TRBV12-4; no clear D. This receptor was obtained from a human donor in good health (CMV status not recorded). Some clones in this sample may be carry-over from other donors' samples. This specimen consisted of cultured CD8+ T cells from PBMCs, obtained from culture after CMV antigen stimulation. This CDR3 reads CASSVRWSADYLQIKNTEAFF. The DNA for the CDR3 is TGTGCCAGCAGTGTACGATGGTCAGCCGACTACCTACAAATAAAGAACACTGAAGCTTTCTTT.